This T cell receptor (beta chain) was documented in a study of radiation and T cells in renal cell carcinoma. Time point defined: blood 4 weeks post-SBRT, at nephrectomy. Treatment of the sample: 15 Gy SBRT to primary tumor, nephrectomy 4 weeks later. The assay was immunoSEQ multiplex PCR, and TCRdb's table has in-frame clones only and misses some. The sample gives approximately 85,000 clones, roughly 87% of which show up once; more than 4.5% is in the top ten. Sequences were derived from blood, sampled from a patient whose treatment included radiotherapy and nephrectomy. The origin of this receptor is a woman in her seventies with renal cell carcinoma.

The CDR3 here is CASSSAGGNQPQHF. CDR3 in DNA: TGTGCCAGCAGTTCGGCAGGGGGCAATCAGCCCCAGCATTTT. The V and J genes are TRBV27 and TRBJ1-5; a weak D match, TRBD1 (6 bases). Germline V CDR1 and CDR2: MNHEY, SMNVEV (reference sequence). The CDR3 consists of 14 residues. Trimming took 4 bases from V and 2 from J, leaving 9 bases between them.